A single T cell receptor (beta chain) is shown here with its context. Per the original methods: Estimated nucleated cell counts came from reference gene primer amplification. Sequenced by immunoSEQ multiplex PCR; TCRdb stores in-frame clones only, minus some. Clone size and V and J calls were adopted from that table, with D and trimming inferred from the DNA. Of about 130,000 clones listed, about 86% are singletons. The data belong to a study of blood T cell repertoires in COVID-19. On the study more broadly: Sites in the United States, Italy and Spain provided acute and convalescent COVID-19 samples. PBMCs, B-cell-depleted T cells, or T cells were the source of the cDNA or gDNA that made up the material.

The receptor comes from a woman aged 50 to 60 with acute or convalescent COVID-19. Sequencing used peripheral blood.

CDR3 sequence reads: CASSLSGSGTGELFF. The CDR3 bases are TGCGCCAGCAGCCTGTCGGGGTCGGGCACCGGGGAGCTGTTTTTT. The chain recombines TRBV5-1 with TRBJ2-2; tentative D call: TRBD2 (5 bases). The CDR3 is made up of 15 amino acids. The V end was cut by 4 bases, the J end by 4 bases, with 14 bases between. The germline gives CDR1 SGHRS, CDR2 YFSETQ. Variable domain in full (rest from reference TRBV5-1 and TRBJ2-2): KAGVTQTPRYLIKTRGQQVTLSCSPISGHRSVSWYQQTPGQGLQFLFEYFSETQRNKGNFPGRFSGRQFSNSRSEMNVSTLELGDSALYLCASSLSGSGTGELFFGEGSRLTVL.